The rows below give T cell receptor beta chains drawn from one sample of a study of radiation and T cells in renal cell carcinoma. Some clones are missing from TCRdb's copy, which holds only in-frame ones; the method was immunoSEQ multiplex PCR. The table lists roughly 78,000 clones, roughly 80% of them singletons. This specimen was blood, taken from a patient whose treatment included radiotherapy and nephrectomy. These TCRs come from a man aged 55 to 70 with renal cell carcinoma. CDR3s include the opening cysteine and the closing phenylalanine or tryptophan. The D gene is left open where the match is weak. For some rows the clone size is stated as once, few or many, or as a class when expanded; others skip it.

CASSLGGAGMSNQPQHF | TGTGCCAGCAGCCTAGGAGGTGCGGGGATGAGCAATCAGCCCCAGCATTTT | TRBJ1-5 | NA | TRBV7-9 | NA
CASSSSGAGETQYF | TGTGCCAGTTCCTCGTCTGGCGCGGGGGAGACCCAGTACTTC | TRBJ2-5 | NA | TRBV19 | NA
CASNIAGNNEQFF | TGTGCCAGCAACATCGCAGGGAACAATGAGCAGTTCTTC | TRBJ2-1 | NA | TRBV7-9 | NA
CASSPQTYGGTEAFF | TGCGCCAGCAGTCCCCAAACCTATGGCGGGACTGAAGCTTTCTTT | TRBJ1-1 | NA | TRBV10-2 | NA
CASSLVVAASYNEQFF | TGCGCCAGCAGCTTGGTGGTGGCGGCCTCCTACAATGAGCAGTTCTTC | TRBJ2-1 | NA | TRBV5-1 | NA
CASIVDRAVQPQHF | TGTGCCAGCATCGTGGACAGGGCCGTACAGCCCCAGCATTTT | TRBJ1-5 | NA | TRBV27 | TRBD1
CASSQSPGGVTSDTQYF | TGCGCCAGCAGTCAATCGCCCGGGGGGGTGACCTCGGATACGCAGTATTTT | TRBJ2-3 | NA | TRBV23-1 | TRBD2
CASSRQGAPGNIQYF | TGTGCCAGCAGCCGTCAGGGGGCGCCGGGGAACATTCAGTACTTC | TRBJ2-4 | NA | TRBV7-3 | TRBD1
CASSFGRLAGLGPQETQYF | TGCGCCAGCAGCTTTGGGCGGCTAGCGGGACTAGGGCCCCAAGAGACCCAGTACTTC | TRBJ2-5 | NA | TRBV5-1 | TRBD2
CASSARGQGQETQYF | TGTGCCAGCAGCGCACGAGGACAGGGCCAAGAGACCCAGTACTTC | TRBJ2-5 | few | TRBV13 | TRBD1
CASNPGQGNGYTF | TGTGCCAGCAACCCGGGACAGGGGAATGGCTACACCTTC | TRBJ1-2 | NA | TRBV9 | TRBD1
CASSLEGGPNTGELFF | TGTGCCAGCAGCCTGGAGGGGGGGCCGAACACCGGGGAGCTGTTTTTT | TRBJ2-2 | NA | TRBV5-5 | NA
CASSETMSIEQYF | TGTGCCAGCTCCGAGACAATGAGTATCGAGCAGTACTTC | TRBJ2-7 | NA | TRBV6-1 | NA
CASSLAAPTGSYEQYF | TGTGCCAGCAGCTTAGCCGCACCGACAGGTTCCTACGAGCAGTACTTC | TRBJ2-7 | NA | TRBV7-6 | NA
CASSPEGETQYF | TGTGCCAGCAGCCCGGAGGGGGAGACCCAGTACTTC | TRBJ2-5 | NA | TRBV7-9 | NA
CATSRGGYNEQFF | TGTGCCACCAGCAGAGGGGGTTACAATGAGCAGTTCTTC | TRBJ2-1 | NA | TRBV15 | NA
CASSLGLAGAGAGELFF | TGCGCCAGCAGCTTGGGACTAGCGGGAGCGGGGGCCGGGGAGCTGTTTTTT | TRBJ2-2 | NA | TRBV5-1 | TRBD2
CASSQTTSGRAKGNEQFF | TGTGCCAGCAGCCAGACGACTAGCGGGAGGGCCAAGGGGAATGAGCAGTTCTTC | TRBJ2-1 | NA | TRBV9 | TRBD2
CASSESKDSGNEQFF | TGCGCCAGCAGTGAGTCGAAGGATTCGGGCAATGAGCAGTTCTTC | TRBJ2-1 | NA | TRBV10-1 | NA
CASSQTRTGSSYEQYF | TGCGCCAGCAGTCAAACTCGGACAGGGTCTTCCTACGAGCAGTACTTC | TRBJ2-7 | NA | TRBV23-1 | TRBD1
CAWSVDRDQPQHF | TGTGCCTGGAGCGTTGACAGGGACCAGCCCCAGCATTTT | TRBJ1-5 | NA | TRBV30 | TRBD1
CASSLNGEQFF | TGTGCCAGCAGCCTCAATGGTGAGCAGTTCTTC | TRBJ2-1 | NA | TRBV6-6 | NA
CASSQDSGGNEKLFF | TGCGCCAGCAGCCAAGATTCAGGTGGAAATGAAAAACTGTTTTTT | TRBJ1-4 | NA | TRBV4-3 | NA
CASSPPVVGEQFF | TGTGCCAGCAGCCCGCCTGTGGTCGGTGAGCAGTTCTTC | TRBJ2-1 | NA | TRBV5-4 | NA
CASSRTGGGGQETQYF | TGTGCCAGCAGCCGTACAGGGGGCGGTGGGCAAGAGACCCAGTACTTC | TRBJ2-5 | NA | TRBV7-8 | TRBD1
CASSHPYNEQFF | TGCGCCAGCAGCCACCCCTACAATGAGCAGTTCTTC | TRBJ2-1 | once | TRBV4-1 | NA
CAISERPLGQGPSSRYEQYF | TGTGCCATCAGTGAGCGGCCACTCGGACAGGGGCCTTCATCAAGATACGAGCAGTACTTC | TRBJ2-7 | NA | TRBV10-3 | TRBD1
CASSMAPAGVEQYF | TGTGCCAGTAGTATGGCCCCCGCAGGGGTCGAGCAGTACTTC | TRBJ2-7 | NA | TRBV19 | NA
CASSLNGANTGELFF | TGTGCCAGCAGTTTAAACGGCGCGAACACCGGGGAGCTGTTTTTT | TRBJ2-2 | NA | TRBV27 | NA